This entry is about one T cell receptor beta chain. Its antigen is not identified. This specimen comes from a study of CD8 T cells in ankylosing spondylitis. Study-wide findings and caveats: Some of these motif variants have turned up before, in reports on reactive arthritis synovial fluid and blood. Matched synovial fluid from ankylosing spondylitis patients was reported to be enriched for disease-linked clones. The authors found the disease-linked clones to be CD8+ and relatively rare in peripheral blood. A TCR beta motif made of several highly homologous variants seemed typical of ankylosing spondylitis blood.

This CDR3 is built from 14 residues. The germline V gene has CDR1 LNHNV and CDR2 YYDKDF (reference sequence). J gave up 7 bases and V 5 bases, and 6 bases lay outside the gene matches. MiXCR was run by TCRdb on the 5' RACE reads, yielding one entry per CDR3 protein. The sample contains about 340,000 distinct CDR3 sequences, approximately 14% of which appear only once. This chain joins TRBV15 and TRBJ2-1, with 9 nucleotides matching TRBD2. The TCR comes from a male donor with ankylosing spondylitis or in good health (not recorded which). Source material: blood, either unsorted or a sorted T cell fraction (not recorded which). The CDR3 nucleotides are TGTGCCACCAGCGTACGACTAGCGGAAAATGAGCAGTTCTTC. Its translation is CATSVRLAENEQFF.